Included here is one TCR beta chain sequence, with context. CDR1 SGHRS and CDR2 YFSETQ come from the germline V gene. V lost 1 base to trimming and J lost 9 bases, with 11 bases between them. The CDR3 extends over 14 amino acids. Treatment indicated: randomized to nivolumab then ipilimumab (arm A) or the reverse (arm B). This entry is derived from a study of sequential checkpoint blockade in melanoma. Study-level information: TCRbeta immunosequencing was performed on DNA from 75 to 95 pretreatment melanoma tumor samples.

Produced via immunoSEQ multiplex PCR; TCRdb's table is partial and in-frame only. The table shows 2,500 or so clones, with around 33% occurring only once. The material sequenced was tumor tissue (inferred from file names), taken from a patient given nivolumab and ipilimumab in sequence. This rearrangement joins TRBV5-1 to TRBJ1-6; tentatively, D is TRBD1 (5 bases). This receptor was identified in a human donor with melanoma. The CDR3 region has the DNA TGCGCCAGCAGCTTGCTTTTGACAGCTTCACCCCTCCACTTT. Its translation: CASSLLLTASPLHF.